Presented here are 32 T cell receptor beta chains from one specimen sequenced in a study of identical twins. MiXCR, run by TCRdb on the 5' RACE reads, gives a single entry per CDR3 protein. The table has about 810,000 distinct CDR3 sequences, roughly 12% seen once. The sample was also linked to a second study, of yellow fever vaccine responses in identical twins.

Input material: PBMCs. Source of these receptors: a woman under 30 in good health.

This clonotype was detected a few times. V and J are TRBV24-1 and TRBJ2-3, with 8 bases aligning to TRBD2. Germline-derived CDR1 and CDR2 are KGHDR and SFDVKD. This CDR3 contains 16 residues. With 0 bases clipped from V and 0 bases from J, the junction kept 1 base outside the gene matches. The CDR3, as DNA: TGTGCCACCAGTGATTTGTCGGGGGGGAGCACAGATACGCAGTATTTT. Translation gives CATSDLSGGSTDTQYF.

This clonotype has just a few counts. One end of the junction varies from germline; a read error may be responsible. V and J are TRBV12-3 or TRBV12-4 and TRBJ1-1; D might be TRBD1 (5 bases). There are 14 residues in the CDR3. CDR3: CASILGDMGTEAFF. The CDR3 DNA reads TGTGCCAGCATTTTAGGGGATATGGGCACTGAAGCTTTCTTT.

This clonotype was picked up a small number of times. This chain uses TRBV4-2 with TRBJ2-5; 7 bases agree with TRBD1. CDR3 length: 15 amino acids. Germline CDR1 LGHNA, CDR2 YNFKEQ. Trimming cost V 2 bases and J 5 bases; bases outside gene matches: 8. The CDR3, as DNA: TGTGCCAGCAGCCAATATGACAGGGCTTCCGAGACCCAGTACTTC. The encoded protein is CASSQYDRASETQYF.

A few counts support this clonotype. This chain uses TRBV5-1 with TRBJ2-4, with no clear D. The germline V gene has CDR1 SGHRS and CDR2 YFSETQ. Deletions cut 1 base from V and 0 bases from J, with 11 bases between. The CDR3 is 16 amino acids. This chain's CDR3 is CASSLSQSIAKNIQYF. The CDR3 bases are TGCGCCAGCAGCTTGTCCCAGTCTATAGCCAAAAACATTCAGTACTTC. Full variable domain (outside the CDR3, taken from reference TRBV5-1 and TRBJ2-4): KAGVTQTPRYLIKTRGQQVTLSCSPISGHRSVSWYQQTPGQGLQFLFEYFSETQRNKGNFPGRFSGRQFSNSRSEMNVSTLELGDSALYLCASSLSQSIAKNIQYFGAGTRLSVL.

This clonotype has just a few counts. The chain uses TRBV12-3 or TRBV12-4 and TRBJ2-7, with D unresolved. Between the trimmed V and J ends, which lost 3 bases and 7 bases, there was a span of 10 bases. The CDR3 covers 12 residues. CDR3 region: CASSFGHLEQYF. As DNA, the CDR3 is TGTGCCAGCAGTTTCGGGCATCTGGAGCAGTACTTC.

This clonotype appeared a few times. The rearrangement uses TRBV11-2 and TRBJ2-7, with TRBD1 identical over 9 bases. This CDR3 has 16 residues. The J segment lost 2 bases and the V segment lost 6 bases, leaving 11 bases of the junction unmatched. Germline V gives CDR1 SGHAT, CDR2 FQNNGV. CDR3 nucleotides: TGTGCCAGCAGTTTCACCGGGACAGGGCCAGCCTACGAGCAGTACGTC. It encodes CASSFTGTGPAYEQYV.

This clonotype came up many times. The chain carries TRBV15 and TRBJ2-4; the match to TRBD1 covers 9 bases. The V segment lost 4 bases and the J segment 7 bases; nucleotides outside the gene matches: 8. CDR3 length: 15 residues. Germline loops: CDR1 LNHNV, CDR2 YYDKDF (reference sequence). The CDR3 DNA follows: TGTGCCACCAGCATAACGAGAGGACAGGGGAACATTCAGTACTTC. Its translation: CATSITRGQGNIQYF.

The chain joins TRBV10-3 to TRBJ2-5; D perhaps matches TRBD2 (6 bases). CDR1 is ENHRY, CDR2 SYGVKD, per germline. The V and J ends lost 10 bases and 3 bases respectively, with 15 bases between them. There are 13 residues in the CDR3. In DNA form, the CDR3 reads TGTGCCACACGACGGGGGTTCGAAGAGACCCAGTACTTC. It specifies CATRRGFEETQYF.

V is TRBV12-3 or TRBV12-4 and J is TRBJ2-1, with TRBD1 identical over 7 bases. V lost 6 bases, J lost 7 bases, and 9 bases stayed unmatched. This CDR3 comprises 14 residues. For the CDR3, the DNA is TGTGCCAGCAGCCATCGGACAGGTGCGAATGAGCAGTTCTTC. Its protein product is CASSHRTGANEQFF.

This rearrangement joins TRBV7-6 to TRBJ2-5, with 8 nucleotides matching TRBD1. The CDR3 covers 14 residues. V was pared by 3 bases and J by 3 bases, with 3 bases of the junction left unmatched. CDR1 SGHVS and CDR2 FNYEAQ come from the germline V gene. CDR3 bases: TGTGCCAGCAGCTTCCGGGACAGGAAAGAGACCCAGTACTTC. This encodes CASSFRDRKETQYF. The full variable domain, rest sourced from reference TRBV7-6 and TRBJ2-5, is GAGVSQSPRYKVTKRGQDVALRCDPISGHVSLYWYRQALGQGPEFLTYFNYEAQQDKSGLPNDRFSAERPEGSISTLTIQRTEQRDSAMYRCASSFRDRKETQYFGPGTRLLVL.

V and J are TRBV6-5 and TRBJ2-7; 10 positions agree with TRBD1. J was trimmed by 6 bases and V by 0 bases; bases with no gene match: 8. This CDR3 is 16 amino acids long. Per germline, CDR1 MNHEY and CDR2 SVGAGI. This CDR3 is CASSYSGETGGAEQYF. The CDR3 coding sequence is TGTGCCAGCAGTTACTCAGGCGAGACAGGGGGCGCCGAGCAGTACTTC.

As regards this clonotype: One base away lies a much larger clone, so this may be a sequencing read error. The gene calls are TRBV3-1 and TRBJ1-1; TRBD1 is a possible D gene (6 bases). CDR1 LGHDT and CDR2 YNNKEL come from the germline V gene (reference sequence). The CDR3 is 15 residues long. In DNA, the CDR3 is TGTGCCAGCAGCCCCCCTGGGGGCCTGGGCACTAAAGCTTTCTTT. Protein product: CASSPPGGLGTKAFF. Based on the CDR3 plus reference TRBV3-1 and TRBJ1-1, the full variable domain is DTAVSQTPKYLVTQMGNDKSIKCEQNLGHDTMYWYKQDSKKFLKIMFSYNNKELIINETVPNRFSPKSPDKAHLNLHINSLELGDSAVYFCASSPPGGLGTKAFFGQGTRLTVV.

This clonotype showed up just a few times. The rearrangement uses TRBV28 and TRBJ2-7; D is undetermined. This CDR3 is 14 amino acids long. In germline, CDR1 is MDHEN, CDR2 SYDVKM. V was clipped by 2 bases and J by 0 bases, with 8 bases between them. The CDR3 DNA is TGTGCCAGCAGTTTAGGCAAACCCTCCTACGAGCAGTACTTC. It translates to CASSLGKPSYEQYF.

This clonotype was counted a few times. The chain links TRBV24-1 to TRBJ2-2; 12 bases align to TRBD1. The CDR3 length is 16 residues. CDR1 and CDR2 (germline): KGHDR, SFDVKD. The V segment lost 4 bases and the J segment 7 bases; nucleotides outside the gene matches: 6. Here the CDR3 DNA reads TGTGCCACCAGTGACCTGGGACAGGGGGCTGGCGGGGAGCTGTTTTTT. This sequence encodes CATSDLGQGAGGELFF.

In this sample, this clonotype turned up a few times. The chain couples TRBV10-3 to TRBJ2-5; D perhaps matches TRBD1 (5 bases). Germline CDR1 reads ENHRY; CDR2 reads SYGVKD. The V end was cut by 5 bases, the J end by 3 bases, with 7 bases between. The CDR3 length is 12 residues. This CDR3 reads CAISSREETQYF. The CDR3 region has the DNA TGTGCCATCAGTTCCAGGGAAGAGACCCAGTACTTC.

This clonotype was detected many times. This chain connects TRBV7-2 to TRBJ2-2; 12 bases fit TRBD2. Germline V gene sequence: CDR1 SGHTA, CDR2 FQGNSA. The CDR3 is 16 residues long. Trimming removed 5 bases from V and 6 bases from J; junction bases left unmatched: 7. The CDR3 DNA reads as TGTGCCAGCAGCCCCCTAGCGGGAGGGCCCGCCGGGGAGCTGTTTTTT. This codes for CASSPLAGGPAGELFF.

This clonotype was seen a few times. J is TRBJ2-7 and V is TRBV27; TRBD2 matches at 11 bases. This CDR3 has 16 amino acids. Germline-derived CDR1 and CDR2 are MNHEY and SMNVEV (reference sequence). The junction had 8 bases not matched to a gene; V was cut back by 5 bases and J by 2 bases. DNA of the CDR3: TGTGCCAGCAGTGTGGGGACTAGCGGACTTACCTACGAGCAGTACTTC. Translation gives CASSVGTSGLTYEQYF.

The chain recombines TRBV5-1 with TRBJ2-5, with D possibly matching TRBD1 (5 bases). Trimming pared 4 bases from V and 5 bases from J, leaving 15 bases between. Germline lookup yields CDR1 SGHRS and CDR2 YFSETQ. This CDR3 is built from 14 residues. CDR3 sequence reads: CASSPSAGRETQYF. CDR3 nucleotide sequence: TGCGCCAGCAGCCCTTCGGCAGGGCGGGAGACCCAGTACTTC.

This clonotype has only a few counts. The CDR3: CASSGVGQGVSQPQHF. The CDR3 DNA reads TGTGCCAGCAGTGGGGTGGGACAGGGGGTAAGTCAGCCCCAGCATTTT. The chain has TRBV6-2 or TRBV6-3 and TRBJ1-5, with 11 positions matching TRBD1. Germline V gives CDR1 MNHEY, CDR2 SVGEGT. The V segment lost 5 bases and the J segment 6 bases; nucleotides outside the gene matches: 9. The CDR3 is 16 amino acids.

The chain links TRBV6-1 to TRBJ1-2, with D hard to call. Trimming took 3 bases from V and 5 from J, leaving 16 bases between them. The CDR3 extends over 15 amino acids. Per the germline V gene, CDR1 is MNHNS and CDR2 is SASEGT. CDR3 sequence: CASSENVGVLYGYTF. CDR3 nucleotides: TGTGCCAGCAGTGAGAATGTTGGTGTTTTGTATGGCTACACCTTC.

The chain has TRBV3-1 and TRBJ2-1, with a weak D call TRBD2 (6 bases). Trimming took off 0 bases at V and 7 bases at J, with 7 bases between the two ends. The germline CDR1 and CDR2 sequences are LGHDT and YNNKEL (reference sequence). The CDR3 runs 13 residues. The CDR3 reads CASSQEAGNEQFF. The DNA of the CDR3 is TGTGCCAGCAGCCAAGAAGCGGGTAATGAGCAGTTCTTC.

This clonotype was observed a handful of times. The gene calls are TRBV12-3 or TRBV12-4 and TRBJ2-5, with a weak D call TRBD2 (5 bases). The CDR3 totals 14 residues. V lost 3 bases, J lost 2 bases, and 10 bases lay in between. The CDR3 sequence is CASSFGRRQETQYF. CDR3 DNA sequence: TGTGCCAGCAGTTTCGGCAGGAGGCAAGAGACCCAGTACTTC.

V and J are TRBV12-3 or TRBV12-4 and TRBJ2-1; TRBD2 matches at 9 bases. The CDR3 runs to 15 residues. The J segment lost 7 bases and the V segment lost 0 bases, leaving 4 bases of the junction unmatched. The CDR3 DNA reads TGTGCCAGCAGTTTAGCTAGCGGGAGTATTAATGAGCAGTTCTTC. The encoded protein is CASSLASGSINEQFF.

This chain links TRBV7-2 with TRBJ2-1; possible D gene TRBD2, 6 bases. The germline CDR1 and CDR2 sequences are SGHTA and FQGNSA. CDR3 length equals 17 residues. The V end was cut by 2 bases, the J end by 5 bases, with 19 bases between. In DNA, the CDR3 is TGTGCCAGCAGCTTAATTGCGGGGTTTGGCGAAGACAATGAGCAGTTCTTC. Translating gives CASSLIAGFGEDNEQFF.

This clonotype was seen ten or more times. The rearrangement uses TRBV4-1 and TRBJ1-1; TRBD1 aligns across 8 bases. With V trimmed by 3 bases and J by 1 base, 4 bases remained unmatched. The germline V gene has CDR1 MGHRA and CDR2 YSYEKL. The CDR3 covers 15 residues. The CDR3 sequence: CASSQGTGGNTEAFF. The CDR3 DNA reads TGCGCCAGCAGCCAGGGGACAGGAGGGAACACTGAAGCTTTCTTT.

This clonotype was counted only a few times. V gene TRBV28 combines with J gene TRBJ2-6, with a possible D match to TRBD1 (6 bases). This CDR3 comprises 17 residues. Trimming took off 5 bases at V and 4 bases at J, with 18 bases between the two ends. CDR1 MDHEN and CDR2 SYDVKM come from the germline V gene. The DNA for the CDR3 is TGTGCCAGCAGTGAAATGACAGGTTTTTCCGGGGCCAACGTCCTGACTTTC. Translation gives CASSEMTGFSGANVLTF.

This clonotype was counted between two and nine times. The chain recombines TRBV5-1 with TRBJ2-3, with D perhaps matching TRBD1 (6 bases). The CDR3 is 17 residues long. Germline CDR1 and CDR2: SGHRS and YFSETQ. Trimming took 3 bases from V and 3 from J, leaving 20 bases between them. The CDR3 loop is CASSSPSGQLLTDTQYF. The CDR3 coding sequence is TGCGCCAGCAGCTCCCCCTCGGGACAACTGCTGACAGATACGCAGTATTTT.

Ten or more counts support this clonotype. V usage is TRBV18 and J usage is TRBJ2-5, with D unresolved. This CDR3 contains 13 residues. Trimming pared 6 bases from V and 5 bases from J, leaving 13 bases between. Germline CDR1 is KGHSH and CDR2 is LQKENI. CDR3 bases: TGTGCCAGCTCCCAAACGCCCCAGGAGACCCAGTACTTC. This sequence encodes CASSQTPQETQYF.

In this sample, this clonotype turned up a few times. The rearrangement uses TRBV6-2 or TRBV6-3 and TRBJ2-1; D remains unclear. Germline-derived CDR1 and CDR2 are MNHEY and SVGEGT. The ends were cut back, 0 bases at V and 4 bases at J, with 7 bases in the middle. The CDR3 sequence is 14 residues long. Here the CDR3 reads CASSYSKGYNEQFF. CDR3 bases: TGTGCCAGCAGTTACTCGAAAGGGTACAATGAGCAGTTCTTC.

This clonotype was seen many times. The rearrangement links TRBV28 to TRBJ2-1; TRBD2 aligns across 11 bases. With 5 bases clipped from V and 5 bases from J, the junction kept 5 bases outside the gene matches. CDR1 is MDHEN, CDR2 SYDVKM, per germline. This CDR3 contains 15 residues. The CDR3 region is CASSRGTSGNNEQFF. CDR3 sequence (DNA): TGTGCCAGCAGTAGAGGGACTAGCGGAAACAATGAGCAGTTCTTC.

The chain joins TRBV4-1 to TRBJ2-4, with D possibly TRBD2 on 6 matching bases. The CDR3 length is 17 residues. The germline CDR1 and CDR2 sequences are MGHRA and YSYEKL. Trimming shortened V by 4 bases and J by 0 bases, and 16 bases separated the two germline ends. The chain's CDR3 is CASSPPGVRVAKNIQYF. CDR3 nucleotide sequence: TGCGCCAGCAGCCCCCCGGGAGTGAGGGTAGCCAAAAACATTCAGTACTTC.

This clonotype was seen many times. This chain connects TRBV5-6 to TRBJ2-3, with TRBD2 matching over 14 bases. CDR3 length equals 19 residues. Germline lookup yields CDR1 SGHDT and CDR2 YYEEEE. The J segment lost 6 bases and the V segment lost 4 bases, leaving 16 bases of the junction unmatched. The CDR3 is CASSPNQGLAGGFLDTQYF. DNA for the CDR3: TGTGCCAGCAGCCCCAACCAAGGACTAGCGGGGGGCTTCCTTGATACGCAGTATTTT.